The clone carrying this T cell receptor (beta chain) was observed a handful of times. Its antigen is still unknown. Germline loops: CDR1 MNHEY, CDR2 SVGAGI. Trimming removed 6 bases at V and 10 bases at J, with 16 bases between. The CDR3 is 14 residues long. Sequencing used immunoSEQ multiplex PCR; TCRdb keeps in-frame clones, though not all of them. The sample includes fewer than 75,000 clones, nearly 80% of them seen just once. The data derive from a study of vaccination effects on CD4 cells after COVID-19. Findings and caveats of the study: Healthy vaccinees' vaccine-induced clones included only 1 of 255 cross-reacting with common cold coronaviruses.

CD4+ T cells were isolated after around 9 days of culture. Participants were given two doses of BNT162b2 or mRNA-1273 vaccine. Cultures received IL-2 medium that replaced half the medium on days 3 and 7. The specimen comprised CD4+ T cells from PBMCs cultured without peptide, sampled after COVID-19 vaccination. The chain combines TRBV6-5 with TRBJ1-6; D gene uncertain. The sequence was collected from a human donor who received a COVID-19 vaccine. For the CDR3, the DNA is TGTGCCAGCAGAGTATGGGGTACCTCCTCACCCCTCCACTTT. Its translation: CASRVWGTSSPLHF.